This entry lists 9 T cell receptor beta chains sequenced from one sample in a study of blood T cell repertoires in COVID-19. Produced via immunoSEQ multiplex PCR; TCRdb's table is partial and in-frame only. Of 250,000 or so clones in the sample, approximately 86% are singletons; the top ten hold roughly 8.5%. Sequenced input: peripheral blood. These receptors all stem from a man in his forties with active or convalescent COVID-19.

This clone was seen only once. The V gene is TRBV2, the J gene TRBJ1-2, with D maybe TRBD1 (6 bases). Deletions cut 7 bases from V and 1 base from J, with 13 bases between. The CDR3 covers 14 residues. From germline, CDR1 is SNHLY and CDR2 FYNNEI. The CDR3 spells CASTRTAINYGYTF. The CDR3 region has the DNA TGTGCCAGCACCAGGACAGCGATTAACTATGGCTACACCTTC. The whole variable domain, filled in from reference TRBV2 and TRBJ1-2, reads EPEVTQTPSHQVTQMGQEVILRCVPISNHLYFYWYRQILGQKVEFLVSFYNNEISEKSEIFDDQFSVERPDGSNFTLKIRSTKLEDSAMYFCASTRTAINYGYTFGSGTRLTVV.

The CDR3 here is CASSGKGTYEQYF. The CDR3 region has the DNA TGTGCCAGTAGTGGCAAGGGGACCTACGAGCAGTACTTC. The chain employs TRBV19 and TRBJ2-7; TRBD1 is a possible D gene (5 bases). The CDR3 is made up of 13 amino acids. V dropped 5 bases and J dropped 2 bases, with 10 bases sitting between them. Germline V gene sequence: CDR1 LNHDA, CDR2 SQIVND (reference sequence).

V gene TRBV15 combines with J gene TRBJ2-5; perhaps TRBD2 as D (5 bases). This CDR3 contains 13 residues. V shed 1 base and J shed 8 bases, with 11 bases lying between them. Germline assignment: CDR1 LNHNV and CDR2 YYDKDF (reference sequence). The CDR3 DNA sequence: TGTGCCACCAGCAGAGTATTGAGCGGTACCCAGTACTTC. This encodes CATSRVLSGTQYF.

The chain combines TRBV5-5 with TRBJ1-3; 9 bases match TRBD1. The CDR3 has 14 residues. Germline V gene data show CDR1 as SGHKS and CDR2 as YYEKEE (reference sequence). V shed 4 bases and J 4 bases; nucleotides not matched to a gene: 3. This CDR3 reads CASSRTGDGNTIYF. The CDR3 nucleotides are TGTGCCAGCAGCCGGACAGGGGACGGAAACACCATATATTTT.

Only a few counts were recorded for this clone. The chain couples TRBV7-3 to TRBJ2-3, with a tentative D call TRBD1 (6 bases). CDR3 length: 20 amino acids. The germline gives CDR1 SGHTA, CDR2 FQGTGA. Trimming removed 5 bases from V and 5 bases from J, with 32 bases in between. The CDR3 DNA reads TGTGCCAGCAGCCCCCTTGGGGATTCTTTGACAACAGGGCAAGGAGATACGCAGTATTTT. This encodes CASSPLGDSLTTGQGDTQYF.

As DNA, the CDR3 is TGTGCCTGGAGGGCCGCGGGCAGCCTCTCCTATAATTCACCCCTCCACTTT. Encoded protein: CAWRAAGSLSYNSPLHF. The chain is built from TRBV30 and TRBJ1-6; D is uncertain. The CDR3 is made up of 17 amino acids. Germline CDR1 and CDR2: GTSNPN and SVGIG (reference sequence). V was pared by 3 bases and J by 0 bases, with 15 bases between.

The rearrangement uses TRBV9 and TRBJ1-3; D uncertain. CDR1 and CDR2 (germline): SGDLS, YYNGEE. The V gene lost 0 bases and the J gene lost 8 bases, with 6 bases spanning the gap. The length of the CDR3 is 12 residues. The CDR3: CASSVEADTIYF. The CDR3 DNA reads TGTGCCAGCAGCGTAGAAGCGGACACCATATATTTT.

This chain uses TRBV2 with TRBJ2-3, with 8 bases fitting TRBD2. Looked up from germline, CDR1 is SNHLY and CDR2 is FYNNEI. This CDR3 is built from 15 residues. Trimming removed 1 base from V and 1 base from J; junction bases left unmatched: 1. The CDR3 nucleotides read TGTGCCAGCAGTGAAGGGGGACTAGGCACAGATACGCAGTATTTT. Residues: CASSEGGLGTDTQYF.

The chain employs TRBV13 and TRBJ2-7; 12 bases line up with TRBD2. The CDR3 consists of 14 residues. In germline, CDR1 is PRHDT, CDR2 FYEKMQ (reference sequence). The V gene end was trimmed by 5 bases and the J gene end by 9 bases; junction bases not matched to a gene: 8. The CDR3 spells CASSRGLAGGRQYF. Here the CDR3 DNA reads TGTGCCAGCAGCCGGGGGCTAGCGGGGGGGCGGCAGTACTTC.